This T cell receptor beta chain was captured by sequencing in a study of T cell repertoires in cytomegalovirus infection. This clonotype was picked up a small number of times. Antigen unknown. TCRdb itself ran the reads through MiXCR, one entry per CDR3 protein. The sample has around 340,000 distinct CDR3 sequences, under 35% seen once; the top ten hold around 19%. Trimming removed 5 bases from V and 1 base from J, with 9 bases in between. CDR1 and CDR2 from the germline V gene are SGHVS and FQNEAQ. The CDR3 is made up of 14 amino acids. The genes are TRBV7-8 and TRBJ1-5; D remains unclear. This material consisted of cultured PBMCs, taken from culture after CMV antigen stimulation. This TCR derives from a human donor in good health (CMV status not recorded). Some clones in this sample may be carry-over from other donors' samples. The CDR3 nucleotides are TGTGCCAGCAGCCGTTCTACGAGCAATCAGCCCCAGCATTTT. It is translated as CASSRSTSNQPQHF.